What follows are 24 T cell receptor beta chains derived from one specimen sequenced in a study of beta chain features in type 1 diabetes. No cognate antigen is known for these TCRs. Whole-study results and caveats: Moderate yet significant TCRB CDR3 shortening was seen in Type 1 diabetes patients in all four CD4+ subsets.

cDNA synthesis used the whole RNA isolate, giving expressed TCRB sequences. The data were produced by immunoSEQ multiplex PCR, yet TCRdb's version contains in-frame clones alone and is incomplete. Here the sample spans a few hundred thousand clones, 8.5% to 10% being singletons. Material for sequencing was central memory CD4+ T cells from blood. The receptors stem from a young man with type 1 diabetes.

The V and J genes are TRBV20-1 and TRBJ2-7; D gene unclear. The V gene lost 5 bases and the J gene lost 6 bases, with 11 bases spanning the gap. Germline CDR1 DFQATT, CDR2 SNEGSKA (reference sequence). This CDR3 region has 11 residues. The CDR3 loop is CSARRPGEQYF. Written as DNA, the CDR3 is TGCAGTGCTCGTCGCCCGGGCGAGCAGTACTTC.

V and J are TRBV28 and TRBJ1-2; weak D call: TRBD1 (5 bases). V was trimmed by 1 base and J by 9 bases, leaving 12 bases between them. There are 13 residues in the CDR3. Per germline, CDR1 MDHEN and CDR2 SYDVKM. CDR3 loop: CASSLSNRRSYTF. The CDR3 DNA is TGTGCCAGCAGTTTATCCAACAGGAGGAGCTACACCTTC.

The chain links TRBV30 to TRBJ2-5; D is possibly TRBD1 or TRBD2 (5 bases each). The CDR3 is 10 residues long. The germline V and J ends were trimmed by 8 bases and 4 bases, with 8 bases remaining between them. From germline, CDR1 is GTSNPN and CDR2 SVGIG (reference sequence). The CDR3 reads CAGGGETQYF. CDR3 sequence (DNA): TGTGCCGGTGGGGGAGAGACCCAGTACTTC.

Many counts were recorded for this clone. The gene calls are TRBV28 and TRBJ2-2, with D perhaps TRBD1 (5 bases). The germline V gene has CDR1 MDHEN and CDR2 SYDVKM. V dropped 7 bases and J dropped 4 bases, with 13 bases sitting between them. The CDR3 is 14 residues long. The CDR3 protein is CASIKGFSTGELFF. The CDR3 DNA is TGTGCCAGCATAAAGGGGTTTAGCACCGGGGAGCTGTTTTTT.

The chain links TRBV5-1 to TRBJ2-7, with 7 bases fitting TRBD1. The CDR3 consists of 12 residues. The germline CDR1 and CDR2 sequences are SGHRS and YFSETQ. Germline trimming cut 4 bases from V and 4 bases from J; bases unmatched to any gene: 2. CDR3 nucleotides: TGCGCCAGCAGCCGGACAGGTTACGAGCAGTACTTC. Residues: CASSRTGYEQYF.

There are a few counts of this clone. This chain connects TRBV30 to TRBJ1-2; D not resolved. V was clipped by 0 bases and J by 2 bases, with 10 bases between them. The CDR3 contains 14 residues. Looked up from germline, CDR1 is GTSNPN and CDR2 is SVGIG (reference sequence). CDR3 bases: TGTGCCTGGAGTGTACGGCAGAGAAACTATGGCTACACCTTC. Its translation: CAWSVRQRNYGYTF.

This chain joins TRBV7-2 and TRBJ2-7; D not resolved. Germline CDR1 is SGHTA and CDR2 is FQGNSA. CDR3 length: 13 residues. V dropped 1 base and J dropped 5 bases, with 9 bases sitting between them. CDR3 in DNA: TGTGCCAGCAGCTTAGTTTACGGACACGAGCAGTACTTC. Translation gives CASSLVYGHEQYF.

V and J are TRBV19 and TRBJ2-5; D could derive from TRBD1 or TRBD2 (6 bases each). The germline gives CDR1 LNHDA, CDR2 SQIVND (reference sequence). The CDR3 extends over 14 amino acids. The V and J ends lost 4 bases and 5 bases respectively, with 14 bases between them. This chain's CDR3 is CASSKARGGETQYF. In DNA, the CDR3 is TGTGCCAGTAGTAAGGCAAGAGGGGGGGAGACCCAGTACTTC.

The sample holds many counts of this clone. V and J are TRBV6-1 and TRBJ2-2; D possibly matches TRBD1 or TRBD2 (5 bases each). This CDR3 comprises 13 residues. Per the germline V gene, CDR1 is MNHNS and CDR2 is SASEGT. V lost 9 bases to trimming and J lost 0 bases, with 8 bases between them. CDR3 nucleotides: TGTGCCAGTCTGGGGGCGAACACCGGGGAGCTGTTTTTT. It translates to CASLGANTGELFF.

V and J are TRBV19 and TRBJ2-7; D is unresolved. V was shortened by 6 bases and J by 0 bases, with 21 bases between the two germline ends. Germline V gene data show CDR1 as LNHDA and CDR2 as SQIVND (reference sequence). The CDR3 runs 17 residues. Here the CDR3 reads CASSTGMGSPYSYEQYF. CDR3 bases: TGTGCCAGTAGCACTGGGATGGGTTCCCCGTACTCCTACGAGCAGTACTTC.

This clone occurred a few times. The V and J genes are TRBV18 and TRBJ2-5; perhaps D is TRBD1 or TRBD2 (6 bases each). Germline assignment: CDR1 KGHSH and CDR2 LQKENI. Trimming removed 3 bases from V and 4 bases from J, with 18 bases in between. This CDR3 region has 16 residues. The CDR3, as DNA: TGTGCCAGCTCACCTTTACCGTCGGAGGGGGGAGAGACCCAGTACTTC. Protein sequence: CASSPLPSEGGETQYF.

This clone was recorded a few times. The chain recombines TRBV7-2 with TRBJ2-4; D might be TRBD2 (5 bases). The germline CDR1 and CDR2 sequences are SGHTA and FQGNSA. CDR3 length: 15 residues. V was pared by 5 bases and J by 0 bases, with 11 bases between. The CDR3 region is CASSREAVAKNIQYF. The DNA for the CDR3 is TGTGCCAGCAGCCGGGAAGCGGTAGCCAAAAACATTCAGTACTTC.

This clone was detected a few times. The J gene is TRBJ1-4, the V gene TRBV5-4; D gene ambiguous. V was pared by 4 bases and J by 2 bases, with 15 bases between. CDR1 and CDR2 from the germline V gene are SGHNT and YYREEE (reference sequence). The CDR3 totals 16 residues. CDR3 nucleotides: TGTGCCAGCAGCACCGGACTCATTCGTACTAATGAAAAACTGTTTTTT. Amino acids: CASSTGLIRTNEKLFF.

The V gene is TRBV7-9, the J gene TRBJ2-1, with D unresolved. The CDR3 is 13 amino acids. CDR1 is SEHNR and CDR2 is FQNEAQ in the germline V gene (reference sequence). Between the trimmed V and J ends, which lost 7 bases and 3 bases, there was a span of 10 bases. In nucleotides, the CDR3 is TGTGCCAGCAAGCCCCCGGACTACAATGAGCAGTTCTTC. The encoded protein is CASKPPDYNEQFF. The variable domain in full, with the rest retrieved from reference TRBV7-9 and TRBJ2-1, is DTGVSQNPRHKITKRGQNVTFRCDPISEHNRLYWYRQTLGQGPEFLTYFQNEAQLEKSRLLSDRFSAERPKGSFSTLEIQRTEQGDSAMYLCASKPPDYNEQFFGPGTRLTVL.

V is TRBV5-1 and J is TRBJ1-2; D ambiguous. Germline-derived CDR1 and CDR2 are SGHRS and YFSETQ. The V gene lost 4 bases and the J gene lost 8 bases, with 15 bases spanning the gap. The CDR3 is made up of 13 amino acids. DNA of the CDR3: TGCGCCAGCAGCGGAGGTTATCTGGGGGGCTACACCTTC. Its translation: CASSGGYLGGYTF.

This clone came up a few times. V and J are TRBV9 and TRBJ2-7; D uncertain. The V and J ends lost 3 bases and 1 base respectively, with 14 bases between them. This CDR3 has 15 amino acids. CDR1 and CDR2 from the germline V gene are SGDLS and YYNGEE. Here the CDR3 reads CASSGPETLSYEQYF. CDR3 DNA sequence: TGTGCCAGCAGCGGCCCCGAGACCCTATCCTACGAGCAGTACTTC.

This clone was seen more than once but under ten times. Within the sample, other DNA sequences also encode this same CDR3. V is TRBV7-9 and J is TRBJ2-3; no clear D gene. V lost 5 bases and J lost 4, with 7 bases in between. This CDR3 region has 12 residues. The germline V gene has CDR1 SEHNR and CDR2 FQNEAQ (reference sequence). The CDR3 nucleotides read TGTGCCAGCAGCCTCTCCGCAGATACGCAGTATTTT. Protein sequence: CASSLSADTQYF.

The table lists this clone with a few counts. This chain joins TRBV4-1 and TRBJ1-1; D unresolved. V was cut by 5 bases and J by 0 bases, with 10 bases left in between. Germline lookup yields CDR1 MGHRA and CDR2 YSYEKL. This CDR3 has 14 amino acids. CDR3 bases: TGCGCCAGCAGCGGGCGGACGGTGAACACTGAAGCTTTCTTT. It specifies CASSGRTVNTEAFF.

This chain joins TRBV6-6 and TRBJ2-2; D is unresolved. V lost 2 bases to trimming and J lost 6 bases, with 7 bases between them. CDR1 is MNHNY, CDR2 SVGAGI, per germline (reference sequence). There are 13 residues in the CDR3. CDR3 coding DNA: TGTGCCAGCAGTTACGTTGAGGCCGGGGAGCTGTTTTTT. This encodes CASSYVEAGELFF.

In this sample, this clone turned up a few times. This chain joins TRBV19 and TRBJ1-5; 8 bases are shared with TRBD1. CDR1 is LNHDA and CDR2 is SQIVND in the germline V gene (reference sequence). The CDR3 is 13 amino acids. Trimming cost V 11 bases and J 4 bases; bases outside gene matches: 7. The CDR3 DNA sequence: TGTGCCTCCGCCGGGACAGGAAATCAGCCCCAGCATTTT. Translated: CASAGTGNQPQHF. The full variable domain, its missing parts supplied by reference TRBV19 and TRBJ1-5, is DGGITQSPKYLFRKEGQNVTLSCEQNLNHDAMYWYRQDPGQGLRLIYYSQIVNDFQKGDIAEGYSVSREKKESFPLTVTSAQKNPTAFYLCASAGTGNQPQHFGDGTRLSIL.

The CDR3 sequence is CASSQNLFGMGYTF. CDR3 coding DNA: TGTGCCAGCAGCCAAAACCTCTTCGGGATGGGCTACACCTTC. The chain uses TRBV14 and TRBJ1-2; D ambiguous. Germline V gene lookup returns CDR1 SGHDN and CDR2 FVKESK. Trimming shortened V by 2 bases and J by 8 bases, and 15 bases separated the two germline ends. This CDR3 contains 14 residues.

CDR3: CASSLRTAYEQYF. For the CDR3, the DNA is TGTGCCAGCAGTCTCCGGACAGCCTACGAGCAGTACTTC. The chain links TRBV6-1 to TRBJ2-7; D might be TRBD1 (6 bases). V lost 5 bases and J lost 2, with 10 bases in between. CDR3 length: 13 amino acids. CDR1 is MNHNS and CDR2 is SASEGT in the germline V gene.

This chain connects TRBV11-2 to TRBJ2-5; D unclear. Trimming cost V 5 bases and J 4 bases, with 17 bases left between them. Germline CDR1 SGHAT, CDR2 FQNNGV. CDR3 length: 15 residues. CDR3 sequence (DNA): TGTGCCAGCAGCGCCCCCGGACGACTCCCAGAGACCCAGTACTTC. Translation: CASSAPGRLPETQYF. The variable domain in full, with the rest retrieved from reference TRBV11-2 and TRBJ2-5, is EAGVAQSPRYKIIEKRQSVAFWCNPISGHATLYWYQQILGQGPKLLIQFQNNGVVDDSQLPKDRFSAERLKGVDSTLKIQPAKLEDSAVYLCASSAPGRLPETQYFGPGTRLLVL.

This clone was seen more than once but under ten times. The chain employs TRBV21-1 and TRBJ2-7; no check of the table's D call, TRBD2, against the DNA was made. TRBV21-1 is tagged as a pseudogene. The CDR3 is made up of 15 amino acids. DNA of the CDR3: TGTGCCAGCAGCAAAGCGGCGGGAGGATATTACGAGCAGTACTTC. This gives the protein CASSKAAGGYYEQYF.